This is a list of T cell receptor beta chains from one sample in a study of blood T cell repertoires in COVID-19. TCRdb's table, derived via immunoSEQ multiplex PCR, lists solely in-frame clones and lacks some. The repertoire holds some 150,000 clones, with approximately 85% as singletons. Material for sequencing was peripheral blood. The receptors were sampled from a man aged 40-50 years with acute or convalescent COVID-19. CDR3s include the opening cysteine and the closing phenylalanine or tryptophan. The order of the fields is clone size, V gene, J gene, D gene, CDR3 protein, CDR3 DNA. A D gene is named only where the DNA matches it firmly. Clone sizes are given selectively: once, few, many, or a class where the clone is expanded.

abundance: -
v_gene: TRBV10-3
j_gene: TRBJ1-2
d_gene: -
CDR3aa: CAINDNRANYGYTF
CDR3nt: TGTGCCATCAACGATAACAGAGCTAACTATGGCTACACCTTC

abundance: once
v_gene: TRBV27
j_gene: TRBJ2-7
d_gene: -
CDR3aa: CASRGIRQDSYEQYF
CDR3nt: TGTGCCAGCAGGGGGATAAGACAGGACTCCTACGAGCAGTACTTC

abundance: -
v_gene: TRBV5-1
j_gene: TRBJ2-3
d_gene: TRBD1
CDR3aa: CASSPWTGGTADTQYF
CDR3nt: TGCGCCAGCAGCCCCTGGACAGGGGGCACCGCAGATACGCAGTATTTT

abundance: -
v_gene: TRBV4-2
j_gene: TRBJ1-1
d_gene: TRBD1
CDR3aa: CASTLMGQPEAFF
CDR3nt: TGTGCCAGCACCTTGATGGGACAGCCTGAAGCTTTCTTT

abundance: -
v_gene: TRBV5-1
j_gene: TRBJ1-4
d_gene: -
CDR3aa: CASSPEKITNEKLFF
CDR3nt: TGCGCCAGCAGCCCCGAGAAAATAACTAATGAAAAACTGTTTTTT

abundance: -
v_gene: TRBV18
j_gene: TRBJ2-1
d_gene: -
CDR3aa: CASRLPGVYNEQFF
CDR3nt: TGTGCCAGCAGGTTACCGGGAGTCTACAATGAGCAGTTCTTC

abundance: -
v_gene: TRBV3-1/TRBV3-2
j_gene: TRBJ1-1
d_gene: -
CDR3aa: CASSPGGTGAFF
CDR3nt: TGTGCCAGCAGCCCCGGGGGAACGGGAGCTTTCTTT

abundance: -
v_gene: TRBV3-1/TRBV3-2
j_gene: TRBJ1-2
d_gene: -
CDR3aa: CASSRAVRGSNYGYTF
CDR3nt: TGTGCCAGCAGCCGAGCTGTAAGGGGATCGAACTATGGCTACACCTTC

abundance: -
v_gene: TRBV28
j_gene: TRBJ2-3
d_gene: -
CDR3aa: CASKEENTDTQYF
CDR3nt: TGTGCCAGCAAAGAGGAGAACACAGATACGCAGTATTTT

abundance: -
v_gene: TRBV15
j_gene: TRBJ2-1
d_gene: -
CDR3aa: CATSRAEGTQFF
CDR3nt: TGTGCCACCAGCAGAGCGGAGGGAACGCAGTTCTTC

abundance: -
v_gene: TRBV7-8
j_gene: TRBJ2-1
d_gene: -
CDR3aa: CASSLDDSRRPLRDEQFF
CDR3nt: TGTGCCAGCAGCCTCGACGATTCGCGACGGCCCTTGAGGGATGAGCAGTTCTTC

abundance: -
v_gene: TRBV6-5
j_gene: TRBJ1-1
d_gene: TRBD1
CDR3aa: CASSRTGIVEAFF
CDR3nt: TGTGCCAGCAGCAGGACAGGGATAGTTGAAGCTTTCTTT

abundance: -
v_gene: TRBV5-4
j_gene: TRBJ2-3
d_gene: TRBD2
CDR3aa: CASSLKLAGADTQYF
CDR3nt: TGTGCCAGCAGCTTAAAACTAGCGGGGGCTGATACGCAGTATTTT

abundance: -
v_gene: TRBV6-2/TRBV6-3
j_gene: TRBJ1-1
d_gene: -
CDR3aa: CASSYNGQTNTEAFF
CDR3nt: TGTGCCAGCAGTTACAACGGACAGACGAACACTGAAGCTTTCTTT

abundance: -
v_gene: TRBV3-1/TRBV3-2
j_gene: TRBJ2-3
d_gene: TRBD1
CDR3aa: CASSQGQGGTDTQYF
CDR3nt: TGTGCCAGCAGCCAGGGCCAGGGGGGCACAGATACGCAGTATTTT

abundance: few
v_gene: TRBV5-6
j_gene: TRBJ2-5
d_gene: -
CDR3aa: CASSPRASGTQYF
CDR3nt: TGTGCCAGCAGCCCCCGGGCCAGCGGGACCCAGTACTTC

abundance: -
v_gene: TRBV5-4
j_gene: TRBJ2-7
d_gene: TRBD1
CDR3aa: CASSLEGTGGDEQYF
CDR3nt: TGTGCCAGCAGCTTGGAGGGGACAGGGGGCGACGAGCAGTACTTC

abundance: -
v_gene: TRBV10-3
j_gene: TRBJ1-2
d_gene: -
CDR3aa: CANWGLDPYGYTF
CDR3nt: TGTGCCAACTGGGGCTTGGACCCCTATGGCTACACCTTC

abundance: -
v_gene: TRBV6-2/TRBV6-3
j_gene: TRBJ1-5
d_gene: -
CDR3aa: CASSYSGGGLGNQPQHF
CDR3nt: TGTGCCAGCAGTTACTCCGGCGGGGGGCTGGGCAATCAGCCCCAGCATTTT

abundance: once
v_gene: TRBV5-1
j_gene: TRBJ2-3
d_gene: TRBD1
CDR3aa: CASSNRGSSDTQYF
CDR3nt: TGCGCCAGCAGCAACAGGGGGTCCTCAGATACGCAGTATTTT

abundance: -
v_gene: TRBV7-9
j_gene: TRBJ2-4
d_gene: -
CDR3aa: CASSLINEDIQYF
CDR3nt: TGTGCCAGCAGCTTAATCAACGAGGACATTCAGTACTTC

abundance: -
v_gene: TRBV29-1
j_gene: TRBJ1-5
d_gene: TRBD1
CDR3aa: CSVRDSPSPAQPQHF
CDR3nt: TGCAGCGTAAGGGACAGTCCCTCCCCGGCGCAGCCCCAGCATTTT

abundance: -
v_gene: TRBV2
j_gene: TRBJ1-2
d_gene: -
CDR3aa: CASRVGRGYGYTF
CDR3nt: TGTGCCAGCCGCGTCGGCAGGGGATATGGCTACACCTTC

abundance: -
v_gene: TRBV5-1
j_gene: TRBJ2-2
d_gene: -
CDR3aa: CASSGGANTGELFF
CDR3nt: TGCGCCAGTAGCGGTGGGGCTAACACCGGGGAGCTGTTTTTT

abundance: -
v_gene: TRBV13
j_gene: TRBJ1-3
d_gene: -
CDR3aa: CASSPREMSSGNTIYF
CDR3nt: TGTGCCAGCAGCCCGCGGGAGATGAGCTCTGGAAACACCATATATTTT

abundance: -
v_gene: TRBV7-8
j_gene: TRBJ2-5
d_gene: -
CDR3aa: CASSTSSGQETQYF
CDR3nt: TGTGCCAGCAGCACTTCAAGCGGTCAAGAGACCCAGTACTTC

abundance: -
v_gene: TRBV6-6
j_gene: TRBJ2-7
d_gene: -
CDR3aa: CASSYSVSSAYEQYF
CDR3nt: TGTGCCAGCAGTTACTCGGTTTCCTCGGCCTACGAGCAGTACTTC

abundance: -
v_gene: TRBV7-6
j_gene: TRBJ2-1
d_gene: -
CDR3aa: CASSLGGGARNEQFF
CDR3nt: TGTGCCAGCAGCTTAGGTGGAGGCGCTAGGAATGAGCAGTTCTTC

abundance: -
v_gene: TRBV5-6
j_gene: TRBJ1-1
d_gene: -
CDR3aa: CASSLQKEAFF
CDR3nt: TGTGCCAGCAGCTTGCAGAAGGAAGCTTTCTTT

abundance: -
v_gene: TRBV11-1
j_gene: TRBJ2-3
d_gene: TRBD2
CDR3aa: CASSLEGAGGGYTQYF
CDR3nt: TGTGCCAGCAGCTTAGAAGGAGCGGGGGGCGGGTATACGCAGTATTTT

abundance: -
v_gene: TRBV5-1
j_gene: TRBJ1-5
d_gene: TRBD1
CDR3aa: CASSPQGAGNQPQHF
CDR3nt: TGCGCCAGCAGCCCTCAGGGGGCCGGCAATCAGCCCCAGCATTTT

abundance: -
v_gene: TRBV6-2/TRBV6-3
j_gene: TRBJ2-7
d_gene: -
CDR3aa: CASSYSTGVAYEQYF
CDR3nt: TGTGCCAGCAGTTACTCGACGGGGGTAGCCTACGAGCAGTACTTC

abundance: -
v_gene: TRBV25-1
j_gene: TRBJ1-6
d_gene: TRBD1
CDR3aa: CASSRRQGYSPLHF
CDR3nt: TGTGCCAGCAGCAGAAGACAGGGGTATTCACCCCTCCACTTT

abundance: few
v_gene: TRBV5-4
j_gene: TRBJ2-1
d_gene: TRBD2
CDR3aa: CASSNLAGGGDEQFF
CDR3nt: TGTGCCAGCAGCAACCTAGCGGGGGGGGGGGATGAGCAGTTCTTC

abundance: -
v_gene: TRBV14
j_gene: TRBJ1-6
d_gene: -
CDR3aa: CASSQDTGNSPLHF
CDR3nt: TGTGCCAGCAGCCAAGATACGGGGAATTCACCCCTCCACTTT

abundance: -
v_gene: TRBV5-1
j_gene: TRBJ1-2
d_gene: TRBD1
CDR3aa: CASSGGTETSYGYTF
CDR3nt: TGCGCCAGCAGCGGGGGGACAGAGACTTCCTATGGCTACACCTTC

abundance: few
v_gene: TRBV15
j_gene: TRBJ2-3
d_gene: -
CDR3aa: CATSRGLVAQVDTQYF
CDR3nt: TGTGCCACCAGCAGAGGACTAGTCGCGCAAGTAGATACGCAGTATTTT

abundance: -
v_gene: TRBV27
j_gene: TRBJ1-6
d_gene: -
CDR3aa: CASSPQEVGSSPLHF
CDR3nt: TGTGCCAGCAGTCCCCAGGAGGTAGGCTCGTCTCCCCTCCACTTT

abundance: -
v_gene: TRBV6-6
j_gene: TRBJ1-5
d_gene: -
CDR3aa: CASTLGGPQHF
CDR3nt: TGTGCCAGCACCTTGGGGGGACCCCAGCATTTT

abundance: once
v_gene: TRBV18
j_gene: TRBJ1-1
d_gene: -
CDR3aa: CASSPSIAAEADRAEAFF
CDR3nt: TGTGCCAGCTCACCGTCCATCGCGGCGGAGGCGGATAGGGCTGAAGCTTTCTTT

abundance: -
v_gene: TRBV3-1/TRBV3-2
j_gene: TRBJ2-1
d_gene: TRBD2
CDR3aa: CASSRRGDNEQFF
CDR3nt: TGTGCCAGCAGCCGCCGGGGGGACAATGAGCAGTTCTTC

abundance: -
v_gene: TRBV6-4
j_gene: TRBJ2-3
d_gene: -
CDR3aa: CASSPGQNAPDTQYF
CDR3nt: TGTGCCAGCAGTCCCGGACAGAACGCCCCCGATACGCAGTATTTT

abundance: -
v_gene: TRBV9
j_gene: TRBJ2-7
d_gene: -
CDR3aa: CASSVVDSPHEQYF
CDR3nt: TGTGCCAGCAGCGTAGTGGACAGTCCTCACGAGCAGTACTTC

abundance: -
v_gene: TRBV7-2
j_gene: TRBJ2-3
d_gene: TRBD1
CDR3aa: CASSFDRVTDTQYF
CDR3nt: TGTGCCAGCAGCTTCGACAGGGTCACAGATACGCAGTATTTT

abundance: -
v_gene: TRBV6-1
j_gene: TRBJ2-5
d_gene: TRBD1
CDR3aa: CASSEQGAGETQYF
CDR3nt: TGTGCCAGCAGTGAACAGGGGGCCGGGGAGACCCAGTACTTC

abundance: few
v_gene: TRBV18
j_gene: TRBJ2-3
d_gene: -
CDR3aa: CASSPKDSIADTQYF
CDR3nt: TGTGCCAGCTCACCTAAGGACAGCATAGCAGATACGCAGTATTTT

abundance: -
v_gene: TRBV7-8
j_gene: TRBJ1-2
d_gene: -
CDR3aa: CASSLDGSSFRGYTF
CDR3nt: TGTGCCAGCAGCTTAGACGGGTCCTCCTTTAGGGGCTACACCTTC